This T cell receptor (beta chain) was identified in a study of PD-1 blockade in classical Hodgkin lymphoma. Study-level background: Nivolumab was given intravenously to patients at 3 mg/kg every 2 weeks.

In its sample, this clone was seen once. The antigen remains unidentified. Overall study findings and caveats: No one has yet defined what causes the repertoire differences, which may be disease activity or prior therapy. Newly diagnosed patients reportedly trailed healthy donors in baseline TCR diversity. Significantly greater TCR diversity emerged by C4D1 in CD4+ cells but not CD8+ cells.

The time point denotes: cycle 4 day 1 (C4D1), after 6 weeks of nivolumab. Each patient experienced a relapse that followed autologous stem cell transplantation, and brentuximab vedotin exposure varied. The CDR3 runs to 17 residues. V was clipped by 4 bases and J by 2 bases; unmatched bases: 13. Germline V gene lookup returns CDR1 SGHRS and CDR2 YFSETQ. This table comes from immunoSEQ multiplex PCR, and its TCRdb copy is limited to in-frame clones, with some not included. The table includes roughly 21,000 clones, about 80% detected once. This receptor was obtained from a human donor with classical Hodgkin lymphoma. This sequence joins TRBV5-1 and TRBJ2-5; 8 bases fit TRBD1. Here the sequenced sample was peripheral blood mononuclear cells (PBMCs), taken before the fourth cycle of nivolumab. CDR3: CASSLTRQGFRQETQYF. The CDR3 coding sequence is TGCGCCAGCAGCCTAACCCGACAGGGGTTTCGGCAAGAGACCCAGTACTTC. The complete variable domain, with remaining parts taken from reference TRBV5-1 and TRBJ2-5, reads KAGVTQTPRYLIKTRGQQVTLSCSPISGHRSVSWYQQTPGQGLQFLFEYFSETQRNKGNFPGRFSGRQFSNSRSEMNVSTLELGDSALYLCASSLTRQGFRQETQYFGPGTRLLVL.